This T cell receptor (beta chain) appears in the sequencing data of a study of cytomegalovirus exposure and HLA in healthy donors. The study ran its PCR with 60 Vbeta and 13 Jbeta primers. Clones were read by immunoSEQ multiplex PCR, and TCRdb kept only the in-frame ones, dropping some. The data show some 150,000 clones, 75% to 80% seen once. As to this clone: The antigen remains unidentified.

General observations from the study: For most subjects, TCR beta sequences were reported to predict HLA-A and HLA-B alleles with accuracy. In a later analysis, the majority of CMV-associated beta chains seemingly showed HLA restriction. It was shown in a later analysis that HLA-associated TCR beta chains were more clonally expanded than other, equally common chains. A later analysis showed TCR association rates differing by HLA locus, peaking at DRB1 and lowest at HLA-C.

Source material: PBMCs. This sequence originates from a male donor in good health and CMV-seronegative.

The CDR3 region is CASSEASGTGNEQFF. DNA for the CDR3: TGTGCCAGCAGTGAAGCCTCCGGGACAGGGAATGAGCAGTTCTTC. The chain recombines TRBV2 with TRBJ2-1, with 9 bases matching TRBD1. The V and J ends lost 0 bases and 7 bases, in that order; junction bases with no gene match: 4. The CDR3 sequence is 15 residues long. CDR1 is SNHLY and CDR2 is FYNNEI in the germline V gene.